The 12 T cell receptor beta chains below come from one sample, sequenced in a study of response to subunit inactivated influenza vaccine listed by TCRdb under 2018. The library relied on RT-PCR. The sequencer was an Illumina HiSeq 2500. Through fastp at Q25 and MiXCR, TCRdb rebuilt clones from the public reads, retaining in-frame beta chains. Rows are combined by CDR3 protein, so each entry shows the most common genes and DNA. Here the sample has around 500,000 distinct CDR3 sequences; roughly 9.8% occur a single time. About an eighth of the sample rests with the top ten. According to the study, the label for this sample's time point signals: around 45 days after influenza vaccine administration. The source was PBMCs from blood, collected 40 to 50 days after vaccination. All receptors derive from a man aged 45-60 years who received an inactivated influenza vaccine. Donor details come from another sample of the same person, matched by shared clones.

The V call is TRBV29-1, the J call TRBJ1-1; perhaps TRBD1 as D (6 bases). This CDR3 contains 14 residues. Germline CDR1 SQVTM, CDR2 ANQGSEA. Trimming shortened V by 6 bases and J by 4 bases, and 18 bases separated the two germline ends. The CDR3 is CSVGVSQGPTEAFF. The CDR3 DNA sequence: TGCAGCGTCGGAGTGTCACAGGGTCCCACTGAAGCTTTCTTT.

The chain uses TRBV20-1 and TRBJ2-5, with 11 bases fitting TRBD2. Germline values: CDR1 DFQATT, CDR2 SNEGSKA (reference sequence). The CDR3 consists of 14 residues. Trimming took 2 bases from V and 5 from J; bases not matched to a gene: 4. CDR3 in DNA: TGCAGTGCTAGACTAGCGGGAGGTTTTGAGACCCAGTACTTC. Its protein is CSARLAGGFETQYF.

Only a few counts were recorded for this clonotype. The chain uses TRBV19 and TRBJ2-5; tentative D call: TRBD2 (5 bases). The CDR3 totals 13 residues. V lost 3 bases to trimming and J lost 5 bases, with 10 bases between them. Germline CDR1 and CDR2: LNHDA and SQIVND (reference sequence). In DNA form, the CDR3 reads TGTGCCAGTAGTATCCGGACGGGGGAGACCCAGTACTTC. Amino acid sequence: CASSIRTGETQYF. The full variable domain, rest sourced from reference TRBV19 and TRBJ2-5, is DGGITQSPKYLFRKEGQNVTLSCEQNLNHDAMYWYRQDPGQGLRLIYYSQIVNDFQKGDIAEGYSVSREKKESFPLTVTSAQKNPTAFYLCASSIRTGETQYFGPGTRLLVL.

The V gene is TRBV5-1, the J gene TRBJ2-3; 7 bases align to TRBD1. Losses at the gene ends were 2 bases for V and 4 bases for J; bases not matched to a gene: 7. Germline CDR1 is SGHRS and CDR2 is YFSETQ. There are 15 residues in the CDR3. CDR3 nucleotides: TGCGCCAGCAGCTTCCCGACAGGGAAGGCAGATACGCAGTATTTT. As protein: CASSFPTGKADTQYF.

This clonotype was observed a handful of times. The chain combines TRBV28 with TRBJ2-3; 7 bases map to TRBD2. With 3 bases clipped from V and 5 bases from J, the junction kept 5 bases outside the gene matches. Per the germline V gene, CDR1 is MDHEN and CDR2 is SYDVKM. This CDR3 spans 14 amino acids. CDR3 sequence: CASSLGGGGDTQYF. The CDR3 DNA follows: TGTGCCAGCAGTTTGGGGGGGGGTGGAGATACGCAGTATTTT.

The chain carries TRBV7-8 and TRBJ1-1, with D unresolved. Germline V gives CDR1 SGHVS, CDR2 FQNEAQ. The ends were cut back, 2 bases at V and 1 base at J, with 11 bases in the middle. The length of the CDR3 is 15 residues. In DNA, the CDR3 is TGTGCCAGCAGCTTATCGGGCAGGACGAACACTGAAGCTTTCTTT. Translated: CASSLSGRTNTEAFF. The variable domain in full, completed from reference TRBV7-8 and TRBJ1-1, reads GAGVSQSPRYKVAKRGQDVALRCDPISGHVSLFWYQQALGQGPEFLTYFQNEAQLDKSGLPSDRFFAERPEGSVSTLKIQRTQQEDSAVYLCASSLSGRTNTEAFFGQGTRLTVV.

The sample holds many counts of this clonotype. The rearrangement joins TRBV12-3 or TRBV12-4 to TRBJ2-2, with TRBD1 matching over 9 bases. The CDR3 runs 17 residues. The trim removed 5 bases at V and 1 base at J, leaving 8 bases unmatched. The CDR3 DNA follows: TGTGCCAGCAGTCCTGTTTCGGGACAGGGGAACACCGGGGAGCTGTTTTTT. This translates into CASSPVSGQGNTGELFF.

This clonotype was found many times. The J gene is TRBJ1-6, the V gene TRBV4-3, with no clear D. CDR3 length equals 13 residues. Germline V CDR1 and CDR2: LGHNA, YSLEER. V was pared by 0 bases and J by 10 bases, with 7 bases between. The CDR3 DNA follows: TGCGCCAGCAGCCAAGATCCGCGGTCACCCCTCCACTTT. Protein product: CASSQDPRSPLHF.

This chain links TRBV12-3 or TRBV12-4 with TRBJ2-1; D tentatively reads TRBD1 or TRBD2 (6 bases each). V lost 5 bases and J lost 0, with 17 bases in between. The CDR3 extends over 17 amino acids. CDR3: CASSGDIAGHSYNEQFF. CDR3 coding DNA: TGTGCCAGCAGTGGGGATATTGCGGGACACTCCTACAATGAGCAGTTCTTC.

The V gene is TRBV6-1, the J gene TRBJ1-2; 10 nucleotides agree with TRBD1. The CDR3 is 17 residues long. Trimming took 5 bases from V and 4 from J; bases not matched to a gene: 13. The germline V gene has CDR1 MNHNS and CDR2 SASEGT. The CDR3, as DNA: TGTGCCAGCAGTCCATTGACAGGGGGCGGGGAGAGCTATGGCTACACCTTC. This translates into CASSPLTGGGESYGYTF.

The V gene is TRBV6-2 or TRBV6-3, the J gene TRBJ2-5, with D perhaps assigned TRBD1 or TRBD2 (6 bases each). The CDR3 contains 17 residues. The V gene lost 9 bases and the J gene lost 0 bases, with 23 bases spanning the gap. CDR1 and CDR2 (germline): MNHEY, SVGEGT. CDR3 DNA sequence: TGTGCCAGTCCTATTCGGGACCGGGGGCGGGACCAAGAGACCCAGTACTTC. Its protein is CASPIRDRGRDQETQYF.

The chain couples TRBV12-3 or TRBV12-4 to TRBJ1-2; 7 bases are shared with TRBD1. V shed 5 bases and J 6 bases; nucleotides not matched to a gene: 6. The CDR3 extends over 13 amino acids. CDR3 sequence: CASSPGQIHGYTF. CDR3 nucleotide sequence: TGTGCCAGCAGTCCGGGACAGATCCATGGCTACACCTTC.